Presented here are 27 T cell receptor gamma chains from one specimen sequenced in a study of gamma-delta chains in newborns, infants, children (dated by TCRdb to the late 2010s). TCRdb lists the instrument as Illumina MiSeq. TCRdb called clones anew from the public reads via CATT; matching DNA rows were later pooled. The sample data list 2,000 to 2,500 gamma-chain clones, and under 55% of these were observed just once. The ten most abundant clones make up about 4.5% of the sample. The sample comprised blood. Receptors were obtained from a child who was a newborn, infant or young child, either healthy, febrile or measles-vaccinated (not recorded which).

With regard to this clone: This same CDR3 is encoded by further DNA sequences in the sample. V and J are TRGV4 and TRGJP2. Here the J gene came from matching the DNA to germline, since TCRdb omits it. The CDR3 is 15 amino acids. Losses at the gene ends were 1 base for V and 2 bases for J; bases not matched to a gene: 4. CDR1 and CDR2 from the germline V gene are EGSTGY and YDSYTSSV. Here the CDR3 reads CATWDGLSSDWIKTF. CDR3 bases: TGTGCCACCTGGGATGGCTTAAGTAGTGATTGGATCAAGACGTTT.

This clone was observed a single time. Relative to the germline gene, one junction end is altered; a read error may explain this. J is TRGJP1 and V is TRGV8. TCRdb supplies no J gene; here it was assigned by aligning the nucleotide sequence to germline. The CDR3 runs to 13 residues. CDR1 is VENAVY, CDR2 YDSYNSRV, per germline. CDR3 amino acids: CATWDATGWSKIF. The CDR3 region has the DNA TGTGCCACCTGGGATGCCACTGGTTGGTCCAAGATATTT.

Concerning this clone: A single base separates this from a much larger clone, so it may be a read error. The chain is built from TRGV3 and TRGJ1 or TRGJ2. The J gene, absent from TCRdb, was called here by matching the DNA to germline. Germline V gene lookup returns CDR1 VTNTFY and CDR2 YDVSTARD (reference sequence). V was pared by 3 bases and J by 5 bases, with 10 bases of the junction left unmatched. The CDR3 has 14 amino acids. The CDR3 region is CATWDGPINYKKLF. The CDR3 bases are TGTGCCACCTGGGACGGGCCTATAAATTATAAGAAACTCTTT.

On this clone: The sample has other DNA sequences that encode this CDR3 too. The chain carries TRGV2 and TRGJ1 or TRGJ2. The J gene, missing from TCRdb, was assigned here through DNA to germline matching. V dropped 1 base and J dropped 4; count of bases not matched to a gene: 7. The germline CDR1 and CDR2 sequences are EGSNGY and YDSYNSKV. The CDR3 covers 14 residues. CDR3: CATWDGRGYYKKLF. The CDR3 coding sequence is TGTGCCACCTGGGACGGACGGGGCTATTATAAGAAACTCTTT.

The chain is built from TRGV3 and TRGJ1 or TRGJ2. Here the J gene was assigned by germline matching of the DNA, as TCRdb has none. The CDR3 is made up of 12 amino acids. CDR1 VTNTFY and CDR2 YDVSTARD come from the germline V gene (reference sequence). The J segment lost 9 bases and the V segment lost 5 bases, leaving 10 bases of the junction unmatched. CDR3 in DNA: TGTGCCACCTGGGGGGCGCCACTTAAGAAACTCTTT. Its translation: CATWGAPLKKLF.

Comment on this clone: At the DNA level, this CDR3 is encoded by other sequences in the same sample as well. This CDR3 reads CATWDGLYYKKLF. In DNA, the CDR3 is TGTGCCACCTGGGACGGACTTTATTATAAGAAACTCTTT. The V gene is TRGV2, the J gene TRGJ1 or TRGJ2. TCRdb offers no J gene call, so here the DNA was matched to germline to obtain one. The CDR3 runs to 13 residues. V was clipped by 1 base and J by 3 bases; unmatched bases: 3. Germline lookup yields CDR1 EGSNGY and CDR2 YDSYNSKV.

As regards this clone: Other DNA sequences in the sample encode the same CDR3. The gene calls are TRGV8 and TRGJ1 or TRGJ2. No J gene is reported in TCRdb; it was inferred here by comparing the DNA with germline. Germline trimming cut 4 bases from V and 7 bases from J; bases unmatched to any gene: 7. This CDR3 has 12 residues. The germline V gene encodes CDR1 VENAVY and CDR2 YDSYNSRV. CDR3 DNA: TGTGCCACCTGGGACCGGCGCTATAAGAAACTCTTT. This sequence encodes CATWDRRYKKLF.

Within the sample, this clone is large. This specimen includes other DNA sequences encoding the same CDR3. The CDR3 is CATWDRRYKKLF. CDR3 coding DNA: TGTGCCACCTGGGACAGGCGGTATAAGAAACTCTTT. This rearrangement joins TRGV3 to TRGJ1 or TRGJ2. TCRdb records no J gene; here it was assigned by comparing the DNA to germline. With 0 bases clipped from V and 7 bases from J, the junction kept 3 bases outside the gene matches. Germline V gene data show CDR1 as VTNTFY and CDR2 as YDVSTARD (reference sequence). This CDR3 contains 12 residues.

This clone occurred a few times. This chain connects TRGV9 to TRGJ1 or TRGJ2. TCRdb offers no J gene call, so here the DNA was matched to germline to obtain one. This CDR3 comprises 12 residues. CDR1 is GITISATS and CDR2 is ISYDGTV in the germline V gene (reference sequence). Trimming at V came to 5 bases and at J to 7 bases, leaving 8 bases not matched to a gene. This chain's CDR3 is CALWGLGYKKLF. CDR3 sequence (DNA): TGTGCCTTGTGGGGGTTGGGGTATAAGAAACTCTTT.

The V call is TRGV3, the J call TRGJ1 or TRGJ2. Assignment of the J gene here rests on matching the DNA to germline, because TCRdb gives none. V lost 11 bases to trimming and J lost 6 bases; unmatched junction nucleotides: 13. Germline lookup yields CDR1 VTNTFY and CDR2 YDVSTARD (reference sequence). The CDR3 has 12 amino acids. CDR3 DNA: TGTGCCAACGGGGACAGGCGTTATAAGAAACTCTTT. Translation gives CANGDRRYKKLF.

V gene TRGV4 combines with J gene TRGJ1 or TRGJ2. TCRdb supplies no J gene; here it was assigned by aligning the nucleotide sequence to germline. The J segment lost 6 bases and the V segment lost 0 bases, leaving 5 bases of the junction unmatched. The germline V gene encodes CDR1 EGSTGY and CDR2 YDSYTSSV. CDR3 size: 13 residues. The CDR3 DNA reads TGTGCCACCTGGGATGGGCGCCCTTATAAGAAACTCTTT. Encoded protein: CATWDGRPYKKLF.

The sample holds a few counts of this clone. The V and J genes are TRGV5 and TRGJP2. Unmatched junction bases numbered 7, after V lost 0 bases and J lost 9 bases. The CDR3 is 14 amino acids. Germline CDR1 VINAFY, CDR2 YDVSNSKD. CDR3 sequence (DNA): TGTGCCACCTGGGACAGGCCGGGAAATTGGATCAAGACGTTT. Translating it yields CATWDRPGNWIKTF.

The V gene lacks a call, and TRGJ1 or TRGJ2 is the J gene. The CDR3 is 11 amino acids. CDR3 DNA sequence: TGTGCCACCTGGGGTAGGCTCGAGAAACTCTTT. It is translated as CATWGRLEKLF.

By sample share, this clone is large (0.1 to 1%). Relative to the germline gene, one junction end is altered; a read error may explain this. The V call is TRGV5, the J call TRGJ1 or TRGJ2. The CDR3 is made up of 11 amino acids. The germline gives CDR1 VINAFY, CDR2 YDVSNSKD. The CDR3 sequence: CATWDLYRKLF. In DNA, the CDR3 is TGTGCCACCTGGGACTTGTATAGGAAACTCTTT.

J gene TRGJP2 was identified, but the V gene was not called. This CDR3 comprises 13 residues. The CDR3 loop reads CATLDRRDWIKTF. Written as DNA, the CDR3 is TGTGCCACCTTGGACAGGCGAGATTGGATCAAGACGTTT.

A remark on this clone: Other DNA sequences in the same sample also yield this CDR3. The chain joins TRGV2 to TRGJP2. V gave up 1 base and J gave up 2 bases; unmatched junction bases: 1. This CDR3 is built from 14 residues. Per germline, CDR1 EGSNGY and CDR2 YDSYNSKV. CDR3 region: CATWDGSSDWIKTF. The CDR3 coding sequence is TGTGCCACCTGGGACGGCAGTAGTGATTGGATCAAGACGTTT.

As concerns this clone: A junction boundary mismatches the germline segment, possibly from a read error. The rearrangement links TRGV3 to TRGJP2. TCRdb leaves out the J gene; it was filled in here by matching the DNA to germline. Germline values: CDR1 VTNTFY, CDR2 YDVSTARD (reference sequence). The CDR3 covers 16 residues. DNA for the CDR3: TGTGCCACCTGGGACAGGCCTAGAAGTAGTGACTGGATCAAGACGTTT. This translates into CATWDRPRSSDWIKTF.

V is TRGV4 and J is TRGJP1. The V gene's germline CDR1 is EGSTGY and CDR2 YDSYTSSV. This CDR3 has 12 residues. The CDR3 nucleotides read TGTGCATTCTGCCTCACTGGTTGGTTCAAGATATTT. Translated, it gives CAFCLTGWFKIF.

In this sample, this clone turned up a few times. V usage is TRGV4 and J usage is TRGJ1 or TRGJ2. CDR3 length equals 13 residues. The V and J ends lost 4 bases and 3 bases, in that order; junction bases with no gene match: 6. From germline, CDR1 is EGSTGY and CDR2 YDSYTSSV. In DNA, the CDR3 is TGTGCCACCTGGGACTTACCTTATTATAAGAAACTCTTT. This codes for CATWDLPYYKKLF.

This clone was observed a handful of times. This chain connects TRGV4 to TRGJ1 or TRGJ2. The junction had 4 bases not matched to a gene; V was cut back by 2 bases and J by 3 bases. Germline V lookup: CDR1 EGSTGY, CDR2 YDSYTSSV. This CDR3 region has 13 residues. In DNA, the CDR3 is TGTGCCACCTGGGATGTGCCTTATTATAAGAAACTCTTT. Residues: CATWDVPYYKKLF.

The chain joins TRGV5 to TRGJ1 or TRGJ2. No J segment appears in TCRdb, so it was assigned here by matching the sequence to germline. V gave up 0 bases and J gave up 7 bases; unmatched junction bases: 9. Germline loops: CDR1 VINAFY, CDR2 YDVSNSKD. This CDR3 contains 14 residues. The CDR3 here is CATWDRLLLYKKLF. The CDR3 coding sequence is TGTGCCACCTGGGACAGGCTTCTTTTATATAAGAAACTCTTT.

This clone is large by share. The chain has TRGV4 and TRGJ1 or TRGJ2. With V trimmed by 0 bases and J by 11 bases, 7 bases remained unmatched. Germline-derived CDR1 and CDR2 are EGSTGY and YDSYTSSV. The CDR3 totals 12 residues. The CDR3 spells CATWDGPGEKLF. The CDR3 DNA reads as TGTGCCACCTGGGATGGGCCGGGGGAGAAACTCTTT.

A word on this clone: With a much larger clone just one base away, this may be a read error. The identical CDR3 is also encoded by other nucleotide sequences in the sample. The V call is TRGV3, the J call TRGJ1 or TRGJ2. TCRdb records no J gene; here it was assigned by comparing the DNA to germline. The length of the CDR3 is 12 residues. The germline V gene encodes CDR1 VTNTFY and CDR2 YDVSTARD (reference sequence). CDR3 coding DNA: TGTGCCACCCGGGACAGGCGGTATAAGAAACTCTTT. Translation gives CATRDRRYKKLF.

The chain carries TRGV4 and TRGJ1 or TRGJ2. The J gene was not available in TCRdb and was assigned here by matching the DNA to germline segments. The CDR3 has 14 amino acids. The J segment lost 5 bases and the V segment lost 1 base, leaving 8 bases of the junction unmatched. Germline V gene sequence: CDR1 EGSTGY, CDR2 YDSYTSSV. The CDR3 DNA sequence: TGTGCCACCTGGGATGGCGTTTCGCATTATAAGAAACTCTTT. It yields the protein CATWDGVSHYKKLF.

This clone was seen a few times. The V gene is TRGV3, the J gene TRGJ1 or TRGJ2. TCRdb supplies no J gene; here it was assigned by aligning the nucleotide sequence to germline. The V and J ends lost 0 bases and 11 bases, in that order; junction bases with no gene match: 10. Germline loops: CDR1 VTNTFY, CDR2 YDVSTARD (reference sequence). The CDR3 sequence is 13 residues long. The CDR3, as DNA: TGTGCCACCTGGGACAGGCCTATTTGTCAGAAACTCTTT. This sequence encodes CATWDRPICQKLF.

V gene TRGV4 combines with J gene TRGJP2. TCRdb lists no J gene, so it was determined here by aligning the DNA to germline. The CDR3 runs 13 residues. The germline V gene has CDR1 EGSTGY and CDR2 YDSYTSSV. V gave up 5 bases and J gave up 1 base; unmatched junction bases: 1. The CDR3 reads CATWASSDWIKTF. In DNA, the CDR3 is TGTGCCACCTGGGCTAGTAGTGATTGGATCAAGACGTTT.

The chain combines TRGV9 with TRGJP. The J gene was not available in TCRdb and was assigned here by matching the DNA to germline segments. The V and J ends lost 0 bases and 9 bases, in that order; junction bases with no gene match: 8. This CDR3 is built from 17 residues. CDR1 and CDR2 (germline): GITISATS, ISYDGTV (reference sequence). CDR3 sequence: CALWEVLRGLGKKIKVF. Written as DNA, the CDR3 is TGTGCCTTGTGGGAGGTGCTTCGAGGGTTGGGCAAAAAAATCAAGGTATTT.